This T cell receptor beta chain is from a study of molecular identifiers for immune sequencing clone quantification. Study-level points and caveats: For effector cells, clones above 20 RNA copies held over 97% of molecules; for naive cells, under 1%.

This clonotype was seen many times. Its specificity is unknown. Using 10%, 30% or 50% RNA, naive CD8 libraries were derived from roughly 20,000 to 1,000,000 sorted cells. Germline CDR1 SEHNR, CDR2 FQNEAQ (reference sequence). This CDR3 region has 14 residues. V lost 3 bases to trimming and J lost 6 bases, with 12 bases between them. TCRdb re-called the PCR reads with MiXCR, one entry per CDR3 protein. The data show roughly 320,000 distinct CDR3 sequences, about 20% seen once. The TCR originated in a human donor in good health. Some libraries in this study had Jurkat cell RNA spiked in. Sequenced material: naive CD8+ T cells from blood, with Jurkat cell RNA spiked in. Subset in this sample: FACS-sorted CD8+CD4-CCR7+CD45RA+ naive T cells. The chain joins TRBV7-9 to TRBJ2-1; D is undetermined. The CDR3 sequence is CASSFVGRSNEQFF. In nucleotides, the CDR3 is TGTGCCAGCAGCTTTGTCGGCAGATCCAATGAGCAGTTCTTC.